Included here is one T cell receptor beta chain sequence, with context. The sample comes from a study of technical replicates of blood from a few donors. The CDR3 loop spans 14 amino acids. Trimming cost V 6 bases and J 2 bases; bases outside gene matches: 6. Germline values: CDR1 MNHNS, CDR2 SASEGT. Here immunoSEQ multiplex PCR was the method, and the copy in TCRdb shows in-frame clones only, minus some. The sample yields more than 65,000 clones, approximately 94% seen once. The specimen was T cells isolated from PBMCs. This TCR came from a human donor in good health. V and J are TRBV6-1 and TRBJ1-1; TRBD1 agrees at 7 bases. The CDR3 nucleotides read TGTGCCAGCAGCGAGACAGGGTATAACACTGAAGCTTTCTTT. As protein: CASSETGYNTEAFF.